Presented here are 18 T cell receptor beta chains from one specimen sequenced in a study of OX40 agonist ivuxolimab in advanced cancers. The table came from immunoSEQ multiplex PCR; TCRdb's copy has only in-frame clones and leaves some out. The sample has around 86,000 clones, about 93% seen once. The sequencing here drew on CD4+ or CD8+ T cells sorted from blood, taken in a trial of the OX40 agonist ivuxolimab. The receptor set was obtained from an adult with an advanced solid tumor such as melanoma, head and neck, liver or kidney cancer.

The rearrangement uses TRBV7-9 and TRBJ1-1; no firm D call. Germline V gene lookup returns CDR1 SEHNR and CDR2 FQNEAQ (reference sequence). This CDR3 has 16 amino acids. Trimming removed 5 bases at V and 6 bases at J, with 22 bases between. The CDR3 coding sequence is TGTGCCAGCAGCGCTAACCACCAGGCCCCTTTTCCTGAAGCTTTCTTT. Translating it yields CASSANHQAPFPEAFF.

This clone was counted a single time. V is TRBV9 and J is TRBJ2-2; D is uncertain. Trimming cost V 3 bases and J 1 base, with 10 bases left between them. Germline values: CDR1 SGDLS, CDR2 YYNGEE. The CDR3 has 15 amino acids. For the CDR3, the DNA is TGTGCCAGCAGCGGCCGGACGGGGAACACCGGGGAGCTGTTTTTT. Translation gives CASSGRTGNTGELFF.

V gene TRBV19 combines with J gene TRBJ2-1; the D is unclear. Germline values: CDR1 LNHDA, CDR2 SQIVND (reference sequence). V lost 5 bases and J lost 9, with 17 bases in between. The CDR3 totals 14 residues. CDR3 sequence: CASSEVPLEAEQFF. In DNA, the CDR3 is TGTGCCAGTAGTGAGGTCCCTTTGGAAGCTGAGCAGTTCTTC.

This rearrangement joins TRBV7-9 to TRBJ1-1; tentative D call: TRBD1 (6 bases). CDR1 and CDR2 (germline): SEHNR, FQNEAQ (reference sequence). The CDR3 is 13 amino acids. The V gene lost 7 bases and the J gene lost 1 base, with 10 bases spanning the gap. The CDR3 reads CASNRGGNTEAFF. For the CDR3, the DNA is TGTGCCAGCAACCGAGGGGGGAACACTGAAGCTTTCTTT.

The chain employs TRBV7-9 and TRBJ1-5; weak D call: TRBD1 (5 bases). Germline V lookup: CDR1 SEHNR, CDR2 FQNEAQ (reference sequence). The CDR3 consists of 16 residues. V lost 4 bases and J 0 bases, leaving 13 bases between the germline ends. The CDR3 nucleotides read TGTGCCAGCAGCTCCGGGGGTGTTAATAGCAATCAGCCCCAGCATTTT. Protein: CASSSGGVNSNQPQHF.

The chain carries TRBV29-1 and TRBJ1-1; no firm D call. The CDR3 runs to 14 residues. From germline, CDR1 is SQVTM and CDR2 ANQGSEA. V was pared by 3 bases and J by 0 bases, with 11 bases between. Here the CDR3 DNA reads TGCAGCGTTGAGGGTGGGAATTTGAACACTGAAGCTTTCTTT. This gives the protein CSVEGGNLNTEAFF.

The chain joins TRBV28 to TRBJ1-5, with a tentative D call TRBD1 (5 bases). The CDR3 runs to 12 residues. CDR1 and CDR2 (germline): MDHEN, SYDVKM. The chain's CDR3 is CAGGLGNQPQHF. The CDR3 DNA reads as TGTGCTGGGGGGTTGGGCAATCAGCCCCAGCATTTT.

The chain joins TRBV7-2 to TRBJ2-5, with 12 positions matching TRBD1. V was clipped by 6 bases and J by 1 base; unmatched bases: 12. CDR1 SGHTA and CDR2 FQGNSA come from the germline V gene. There are 18 residues in the CDR3. Here the CDR3 reads CASREGQGALVAQETQYF. CDR3 bases: TGTGCCAGCAGAGAGGGACAGGGGGCGCTTGTGGCCCAAGAGACCCAGTACTTC.

The V gene is TRBV13, the J gene TRBJ1-1, with 7 bases that match TRBD1. The V gene's germline CDR1 is PRHDT and CDR2 FYEKMQ (reference sequence). CDR3 length: 13 residues. Germline trimming cut 5 bases from V and 6 bases from J; bases unmatched to any gene: 6. The CDR3 DNA reads as TGTGCCAGCAGCCTCAGGGGGTTCGCTGAAGCTTTCTTT. It specifies CASSLRGFAEAFF. Full variable domain (remainder filled in from reference TRBV13 and TRBJ1-1): AAGVIQSPRHLIKEKRETATLKCYPIPRHDTVYWYQQGPGQDPQFLISFYEKMQSDKGSIPDRFSAQQFSDYHSELNMSSLELGDSALYFCASSLRGFAEAFFGQGTRLTVV.

The rearrangement links TRBV7-2 to TRBJ2-4; 8 bases are shared with TRBD2. The J segment lost 15 bases and the V segment lost 0 bases, leaving 4 bases of the junction unmatched. Germline V gives CDR1 SGHTA, CDR2 FQGNSA. This CDR3 contains 12 residues. The CDR3 DNA reads TGTGCCAGCAGCTTAGCGGGACTAGGGTCGTACTTC. This translates into CASSLAGLGSYF.

This rearrangement joins TRBV15 to TRBJ1-1; perhaps TRBD1 as D (5 bases). CDR3 length: 13 amino acids. Trimming shortened V by 1 base and J by 4 bases, and 7 bases separated the two germline ends. CDR1 is LNHNV and CDR2 is YYDKDF in the germline V gene (reference sequence). The CDR3 region has the DNA TGTGCCACCAGCAGAGGAGGGGTCACTGAAGCTTTCTTT. Amino acids: CATSRGGVTEAFF.

This clone was detected once. DNA for the CDR3: TGTGCCAGCAGTTACCTCAGGAGCGCAATGCCCCAGCATTTT. This encodes CASSYLRSAMPQHF. The chain recombines TRBV6-5 with TRBJ1-5; unclear D gene. Germline V gives CDR1 MNHEY, CDR2 SVGAGI. The CDR3 runs 14 residues. V lost 2 bases and J lost 9, with 14 bases in between.

This chain uses TRBV7-9 with TRBJ2-2, with a weak D call TRBD2 (6 bases). With 5 bases removed from V and 4 bases from J, the gap between germline ends came to 11 bases. CDR3 length: 14 amino acids. The germline V gene encodes CDR1 SEHNR and CDR2 FQNEAQ (reference sequence). In nucleotides, the CDR3 is TGTGCCAGCAGCATGGGACTCCTCACCGGGGAGCTGTTTTTT. It is translated as CASSMGLLTGELFF.

The chain uses TRBV19 and TRBJ2-7, with TRBD1 matching 7 bases. V shed 5 bases and J 7 bases; nucleotides not matched to a gene: 14. CDR1 is LNHDA, CDR2 SQIVND, per germline (reference sequence). The CDR3 length is 15 residues. Here the CDR3 reads CASSHPRTGDLEQYF. In DNA, the CDR3 is TGTGCCAGTAGTCACCCCCGGACAGGTGACCTAGAGCAGTACTTC.

The chain joins TRBV7-9 to TRBJ2-7; 9 bases align to TRBD1. The CDR3 runs 17 residues. Germline CDR1 SEHNR, CDR2 FQNEAQ (reference sequence). V shed 0 bases and J 2 bases; nucleotides not matched to a gene: 8. The chain's CDR3 is CASSLAGTGSIAYEQYF. CDR3 coding DNA: TGTGCCAGCAGCTTAGCAGGGACAGGGTCTATCGCCTACGAGCAGTACTTC.

This clone was seen just once. The rearrangement joins TRBV6-5 to TRBJ2-3, with TRBD2 matching over 8 bases. Germline V gene sequence: CDR1 MNHEY, CDR2 SVGAGI. CDR3 length: 15 amino acids. Trimming removed 4 bases from V and 2 bases from J; junction bases left unmatched: 5. The CDR3 loop is CASSFNSGVTDTQYF. CDR3 coding DNA: TGTGCCAGCAGTTTTAATAGCGGGGTCACAGATACGCAGTATTTT.

The genes are TRBV11-2 and TRBJ1-1; no clear D gene. V was trimmed by 1 base and J by 0 bases, leaving 6 bases between them. Germline V CDR1 and CDR2: SGHAT, FQNNGV. The CDR3 totals 14 residues. CDR3 residues: CASSLAGLNTEAFF. CDR3 sequence (DNA): TGTGCCAGCAGCTTAGCAGGCTTGAACACTGAAGCTTTCTTT.

The chain recombines TRBV4-3 with TRBJ2-7, with D perhaps TRBD2 (6 bases). Trimming took 0 bases from V and 6 from J, leaving 9 bases between them. CDR3 length equals 13 residues. Germline V CDR1 and CDR2: LGHNA, YSLEER. As DNA, the CDR3 is TGCGCCAGCAGCCAAGATACTAGCTTCGAGCAGTACTTC. Its protein product is CASSQDTSFEQYF.